The T cell receptor (beta chain) described here comes from a study of Graves' ophthalmopathy and Graves' hyperthyroidism. Study-wide results and caveats: For predicting ophthalmopathy progression, the model had 55% to 71% sensitivity and 72% to 85% specificity. The authors also found most expanded thyroid clonotypes above 0.001 frequency in blood.

This clonotype was seen ten or more times. Its antigen is unknown. CDR1 is PRHDT, CDR2 FYEKMQ, per germline (reference sequence). The CDR3 spans 16 residues. V was shortened by 5 bases and J by 0 bases, with 17 bases between the two germline ends. New diagnoses, under 2 months' duration, and ages 18 to 65 characterized the hyperthyroidism patients. Using RNA transcripts, the TCR beta CDR3 regions were amplified. Following a first-round RT-PCR that used HTBI primers, a second-round multiplex PCR was carried out. TCRdb fed the multiplex PCR reads into MiXCR, producing one record per CDR3 protein. The table records around 590,000 distinct CDR3 sequences, under 45% of them present only once.

V is TRBV13 and J is TRBJ2-7, with a tentative D call TRBD2 (5 bases). This TCR was sampled from an adult man with Graves' hyperthyroidism. Sequenced sample: peripheral blood or thyroid tissue (not recorded which). CDR3 protein: CASSPPRRENSYEQYF. CDR3 DNA: TGTGCCAGCAGCCCTCCACGCCGGGAAAACTCCTACGAGCAGTACTTC.